The rows below give T cell receptor beta chains drawn from one sample of a study of cytomegalovirus exposure and HLA in healthy donors. Clones were read by immunoSEQ multiplex PCR, and TCRdb kept only the in-frame ones, dropping some. The sample has some 140,000 clones; nearly 80% are singletons. Sample: PBMCs. The receptors come from a man in his thirties or forties in good health and CMV-seronegative. Each CDR3 is given without its conserved first and last residue.

v_call cdr3_aa
TRBV18 ASSSTGGQGANVLT
TRBV29-1 SGGGRWVNEQF
TRBV6-1 ASDLGWRDTEAF
TRBV10-3 AISPSPGGDEQY
TRBV9 ASSEGGISGNTIY
TRBV9 ASSVGTRGIGQY
TRBV5-6 ASSTGTSSYEQY
TRBV7-7 ASSPSAGPYEQY
TRBV28 ASTPRGDTIY
TRBV28 ASSLGASEQF
TRBV7-9 ASSLDAYGQY
TRBV5-1 ASSSEGGARTEAF
TRBV27 ASSYGRPSYNEQF
TRBV19 ASRTSGGYEQY
TRBV5-4 ASSLASGNEQF
TRBV6-1 ASSKRQGSDTQY
TRBV5-1 ASSPTRTSGSYGEQF
TRBV7-9 ATAREGTEAF
TRBV29-1 SGQDNEQF
TRBV30 ALDRSSYNEQF